The 17 T cell receptor beta chains listed next were all sequenced from one sample in a study of CD8 T cells in Susac syndrome. Reverse transcription of 0.5 to 1 ug RNA was performed with random hexamers. Each CDR3 protein gets one entry after TCRdb re-called the immunoSEQ multiplex PCR reads with MiXCR. The sample records about 190,000 distinct CDR3 sequences, around 95% being singletons. Sequenced sample: CD4+ T cells from PBMCs. These receptors all come from a human donor in good health.

The chain uses TRBV7-2 and TRBJ1-5, with a tentative D call TRBD1 (6 bases). The CDR3 has 14 amino acids. The V end was cut by 4 bases, the J end by 9 bases, with 16 bases between. CDR1 and CDR2 from the germline V gene are SGHTA and FQGNSA. Written as DNA, the CDR3 is TGTGCCAGCAGCTCGCAAATTGTACAGGGGCCCCAGCATTTT. It codes for CASSSQIVQGPQHF.

The chain uses TRBV6-5 and TRBJ2-3; D is ambiguous. Germline CDR1 reads MNHEY; CDR2 reads SVGAGI. V was clipped by 1 base and J by 5 bases, with 4 bases between them. The CDR3 is 12 residues long. This chain's CDR3 is CASSYLGDTQYF. The CDR3 DNA is TGTGCCAGCAGTTACTTAGGAGATACGCAGTATTTT.

CDR3 sequence: CSVESGFDNYGYTF. DNA for the CDR3: TGCAGCGTTGAATCAGGGTTTGATAACTATGGCTACACCTTC. V gene TRBV29-1 combines with J gene TRBJ1-2; TRBD1 is a possible D gene (5 bases). The CDR3 covers 14 residues. Germline V lookup: CDR1 SQVTM, CDR2 ANQGSEA. V was trimmed by 2 bases and J by 1 base, leaving 11 bases between them.

This clonotype was seen a single time. This sequence joins TRBV9 and TRBJ2-1; possibly TRBD2 for D (5 bases). Germline values: CDR1 SGDLS, CDR2 YYNGEE. The V end was cut by 0 bases, the J end by 1 base, with 11 bases between. This CDR3 is 16 amino acids long. CDR3 DNA: TGTGCCAGCAGCGTAGGGAGCGGTCGGTCCTACAATGAGCAGTTCTTC. Translated, it gives CASSVGSGRSYNEQFF. The whole variable domain, remainder taken from reference TRBV9 and TRBJ2-1, is DSGVTQTPKHLITATGQRVTLRCSPRSGDLSVYWYQQSLDQGLQFLIQYYNGEERAKGNILERFSAQQFPDLHSELNLSSLELGDSALYFCASSVGSGRSYNEQFFGPGTRLTVL.

This rearrangement joins TRBV6-5 to TRBJ2-3; TRBD1 is a possible D gene (6 bases). The germline CDR1 and CDR2 sequences are MNHEY and SVGAGI. V lost 8 bases and J 4 bases, leaving 10 bases between the germline ends. The CDR3 sequence is 12 residues long. In nucleotides, the CDR3 is TGTGCCAGCGGGGGCGGCCCAGATACGCAGTATTTT. Translating gives CASGGGPDTQYF.

The chain is built from TRBV6-5 and TRBJ1-6, with D unresolved. Looked up from germline, CDR1 is MNHEY and CDR2 is SVGAGI. The V end lost 6 bases, the J end lost 10 bases, and 13 bases lay between the germline ends. CDR3 length: 13 residues. The CDR3 nucleotides read TGTGCCAGCAGGCCCCTAATGGGATCACCCCTCCACTTT. This codes for CASRPLMGSPLHF.

The gene calls are TRBV20-1 and TRBJ2-1; unclear D gene. The germline V gene has CDR1 DFQATT and CDR2 SNEGSKA (reference sequence). The V end lost 8 bases, the J end lost 0 bases, and 14 bases lay between the germline ends. The CDR3 covers 14 residues. CDR3 sequence: CSINWGISYNEQFF. CDR3 DNA: TGCAGTATAAACTGGGGTATCTCCTACAATGAGCAGTTCTTC.

This chain links TRBV12-3 or TRBV12-4 with TRBJ2-3, with TRBD2 matching 7 bases. The ends lost 8 bases at V and 2 bases at J; junction bases unmatched: 7. CDR3 length equals 14 residues. CDR3 sequence: CASRAGLDTDTQYF. The CDR3, as DNA: TGTGCCAGCCGAGCGGGGCTTGACACAGATACGCAGTATTTT.

The V and J genes are TRBV5-6 and TRBJ1-2; D not certain. Trimming stripped 4 bases from V and 6 bases from J, with 13 bases between. Germline CDR1 reads SGHDT; CDR2 reads YYEEEE. This CDR3 region has 13 residues. Here the CDR3 reads CASSSRVGDGYTF. In DNA, the CDR3 is TGTGCCAGCAGCAGCCGGGTGGGTGATGGCTACACCTTC.

The rearrangement uses TRBV24-1 and TRBJ2-5; tentatively, D is TRBD1 (7 bases). Germline CDR1 and CDR2: KGHDR and SFDVKD. Trimming took 4 bases from V and 4 from J, leaving 9 bases between them. This CDR3 is built from 13 residues. CDR3 amino acids: CATSDRGVETQYF. Here the CDR3 DNA reads TGTGCCACCAGTGACAGGGGGGTAGAGACCCAGTACTTC.

V usage is TRBV5-1 and J usage is TRBJ1-6, with a possible D match to TRBD1 (6 bases). CDR1 is SGHRS and CDR2 is YFSETQ in the germline V gene. Trimming pared 0 bases from V and 10 bases from J, leaving 14 bases between. The CDR3 length is 15 residues. CDR3 bases: TGCGCCAGCAGCTTGGAGGGGGGAGTTGCCTCACCCCTCCACTTT. It specifies CASSLEGGVASPLHF. The variable domain in full, completed from reference TRBV5-1 and TRBJ1-6, reads KAGVTQTPRYLIKTRGQQVTLSCSPISGHRSVSWYQQTPGQGLQFLFEYFSETQRNKGNFPGRFSGRQFSNSRSEMNVSTLELGDSALYLCASSLEGGVASPLHFGNGTRLTVT.

The V gene is TRBV3-1, the J gene TRBJ1-1, with D tentatively TRBD1 (5 bases). The CDR3 covers 13 residues. V was cut by 4 bases and J by 7 bases, with 13 bases left in between. Looked up from germline, CDR1 is LGHDT and CDR2 is YNNKEL (reference sequence). CDR3 coding DNA: TGTGCCAGCAGCCCCAACCGGGACCTTGAAGCTTTCTTT. This gives the protein CASSPNRDLEAFF. The variable domain in full, completed from reference TRBV3-1 and TRBJ1-1, reads DTAVSQTPKYLVTQMGNDKSIKCEQNLGHDTMYWYKQDSKKFLKIMFSYNNKELIINETVPNRFSPKSPDKAHLNLHINSLELGDSAVYFCASSPNRDLEAFFGQGTRLTVV.

The chain combines TRBV9 with TRBJ2-3; TRBD2 is a possible D gene (6 bases). V was cut by 0 bases and J by 4 bases, with 9 bases left in between. This CDR3 comprises 14 residues. Germline CDR1 SGDLS, CDR2 YYNGEE. CDR3 loop: CASSVVGEADTQYF. DNA of the CDR3: TGTGCCAGCAGCGTAGTGGGGGAGGCAGATACGCAGTATTTT. Variable domain in full (rest from reference TRBV9 and TRBJ2-3): DSGVTQTPKHLITATGQRVTLRCSPRSGDLSVYWYQQSLDQGLQFLIQYYNGEERAKGNILERFSAQQFPDLHSELNLSSLELGDSALYFCASSVVGEADTQYFGPGTRLTVL.

The chain links TRBV2 to TRBJ2-1, with D perhaps TRBD2 (6 bases). The germline V and J ends were trimmed by 8 bases and 8 bases, with 16 bases remaining between them. There are 13 residues in the CDR3. Germline values: CDR1 SNHLY, CDR2 FYNNEI. The CDR3 is CASHRTTRDEQFF. The CDR3, as DNA: TGTGCCAGCCACAGGACTACGCGAGATGAGCAGTTCTTC.

The chain employs TRBV24-1 and TRBJ2-6; D is undetermined. V was shortened by 4 bases and J by 2 bases, with 5 bases between the two germline ends. In germline, CDR1 is KGHDR, CDR2 SFDVKD. The CDR3 consists of 14 residues. CDR3 residues: CATSDLTGANVLTF. As DNA, the CDR3 is TGTGCCACCAGTGACCTAACTGGGGCCAACGTCCTGACTTTC.

The V call is TRBV11-2, the J call TRBJ2-5, with D possibly TRBD2 on 5 matching bases. Germline lookup yields CDR1 SGHAT and CDR2 FQNNGV. Deletions cut 4 bases from V and 4 bases from J, with 13 bases between. CDR3 length: 14 residues. The CDR3 DNA reads TGTGCCAGCAGCTCCGGTGGAGGCACAGAGACCCAGTACTTC. Amino acids: CASSSGGGTETQYF.

The chain recombines TRBV7-2 with TRBJ2-7; 9 positions match TRBD2. Looked up from germline, CDR1 is SGHTA and CDR2 is FQGNSA. The CDR3 covers 15 residues. With 5 bases clipped from V and 0 bases from J, the junction kept 5 bases outside the gene matches. The chain's CDR3 is CASSLSGGISYEQYF. The DNA for the CDR3 is TGTGCCAGCAGCCTTAGCGGGGGAATCTCCTACGAGCAGTACTTC.